This T cell receptor beta chain was sequenced for a study of regulatory T cells in long-lasting Graves disease. Looking at the study overall: Disease was considered persistent Graves' disease after over 5 years of antithyroid drugs (with positive TSH receptor antibodies).

Details on this clonotype: What it binds is unknown. Sequence at one end of the junction differs from germline and may be a read error.

Researchers made TCR beta libraries by using iRepertoire HTBI primers and running Arm-PCR on CDR3 regions. TCRdb re-called the multiplex PCR reads with MiXCR, one entry per CDR3 protein. The sample consists of under 450,000 distinct CDR3 sequences, around 24% of them appearing once. Time point: persistent/refractory GD, antithyroid drugs over 5 years with positive TRAb. RNA extracted from PBMCs served as the sequencing template. Study-level points and caveats: Among samples with persistent disease, TRBV28, TRBJ1-2 and TRBJ2-5 were favored. Limited sample numbers may have lowered accuracy. With 2,500 to 3,500 shared public clonotypes, persistent patients exceeded new patients, who shared just over 950.

CDR3 length equals 17 residues. CDR1 is LNHDA, CDR2 SQIVND, per germline (reference sequence). The chain is built from TRBV19 and TRBJ1-2, with D hard to call. Sequences were derived from peripheral blood mononuclear cells (PBMCs), sampled when the disease was refractory, from a patient treated with antithyroid drugs. The sequence was collected from a female donor with Graves disease. The CDR3 loop is CASSSDGRRIANYGYTF. As DNA, the CDR3 is TGTGCCAGTAGCTCGGATGGACGTCGAATAGCTAACTATGGCTACACATTC. The complete variable domain, with remaining parts taken from reference TRBV19 and TRBJ1-2, reads DGGITQSPKYLFRKEGQNVTLSCEQNLNHDAMYWYRQDPGQGLRLIYYSQIVNDFQKGDIAEGYSVSREKKESFPLTVTSAQKNPTAFYLCASSSDGRRIANYGYTFGSGTRLTVV.